These 5 T cell receptor beta chains came from one sample sequenced in a study of blood T cell repertoires in COVID-19. Some clones are missing from TCRdb's copy, which holds only in-frame ones; the method was immunoSEQ multiplex PCR. Of just over 20,000 clones listed, around 84% are singletons. The sequenced material came from peripheral blood. Receptors were obtained from a man aged 50 to 60 with active COVID-19.

The genes are TRBV5-1 and TRBJ1-2, with D tentatively TRBD1 (5 bases). The CDR3 has 12 amino acids. The germline V and J ends were trimmed by 8 bases and 6 bases, with 14 bases remaining between them. CDR1 is SGHRS and CDR2 is YFSETQ in the germline V gene. CDR3 nucleotides: TGCGCCAGGATGACAGAGAGCGATGGCTACACCTTC. Encoded protein: CARMTESDGYTF. The complete variable domain, with remaining parts taken from reference TRBV5-1 and TRBJ1-2, reads KAGVTQTPRYLIKTRGQQVTLSCSPISGHRSVSWYQQTPGQGLQFLFEYFSETQRNKGNFPGRFSGRQFSNSRSEMNVSTLELGDSALYLCARMTESDGYTFGSGTRLTVV.

V and J are TRBV5-6 and TRBJ2-7; TRBD2 might be the D (5 bases). Germline V gene lookup returns CDR1 SGHDT and CDR2 YYEEEE. V dropped 4 bases and J dropped 3 bases, with 11 bases sitting between them. The CDR3 consists of 13 residues. CDR3 region: CASSQGLDYEQYF. CDR3 in DNA: TGTGCCAGCAGCCAAGGACTGGACTACGAGCAGTACTTC.

The genes are TRBV5-6 and TRBJ2-7; 7 bases map to TRBD1. Trimming took 2 bases from V and 2 from J; bases not matched to a gene: 10. Germline values: CDR1 SGHDT, CDR2 YYEEEE. The CDR3 extends over 16 amino acids. The CDR3 region is CASSLNLWDRAYEQYF. CDR3 DNA sequence: TGTGCCAGCAGCTTAAACCTCTGGGACAGAGCCTACGAGCAGTACTTC.

The V and J genes are TRBV27 and TRBJ2-5; TRBD1 matches at 7 bases. The germline CDR1 and CDR2 sequences are MNHEY and SMNVEV (reference sequence). The J segment lost 1 base and the V segment lost 5 bases, leaving 4 bases of the junction unmatched. The CDR3 runs 14 residues. The CDR3 DNA reads TGTGCCAGCAGTCAAGGGGGCAGCCAAGAGACCCAGTACTTC. Residues: CASSQGGSQETQYF.

The J gene is TRBJ2-5, the V gene TRBV2, with 9 bases that match TRBD1. Germline CDR1 reads SNHLY; CDR2 reads FYNNEI. V gave up 8 bases and J gave up 5 bases; unmatched junction bases: 9. This CDR3 region has 14 residues. CDR3 loop: CASGPGQGWETQYF. As DNA, the CDR3 is TGTGCCAGCGGGCCGGGACAGGGATGGGAGACCCAGTACTTC.